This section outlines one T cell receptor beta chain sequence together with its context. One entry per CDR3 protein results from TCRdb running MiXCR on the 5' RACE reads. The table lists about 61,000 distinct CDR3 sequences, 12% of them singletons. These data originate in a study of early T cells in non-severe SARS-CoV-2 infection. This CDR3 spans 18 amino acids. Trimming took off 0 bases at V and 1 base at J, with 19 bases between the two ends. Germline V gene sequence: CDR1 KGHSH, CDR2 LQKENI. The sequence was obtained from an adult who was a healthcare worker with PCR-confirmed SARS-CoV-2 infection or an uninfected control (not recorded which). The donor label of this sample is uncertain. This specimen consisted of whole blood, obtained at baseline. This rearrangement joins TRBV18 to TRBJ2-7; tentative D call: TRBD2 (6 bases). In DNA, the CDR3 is TGTGCCAGCTCACCACCGAACAACACACGCGGGGTGTCCTACGAGCAGTACGTC. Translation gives CASSPPNNTRGVSYEQYV.